This TCR beta chain comes out of a study of CD8 T cells in ankylosing spondylitis. TCRdb re-derived calls from the 5' RACE reads in MiXCR, one entry per CDR3 protein. Of approximately 250,000 distinct CDR3 sequences listed, approximately 7.6% were seen once; the top ten hold around 4.4%. This clonotype was seen many times. Its antigen is undetermined. Regarding the study as a whole: Ankylosing spondylitis blood seemed to carry a telltale TCR beta motif made of roughly 8 highly homologous variants.

The sequence came from a female donor with ankylosing spondylitis or in good health (not recorded which). Sequencing was done on a sample of blood, either unsorted or a sorted T cell fraction (not recorded which).

The CDR3 loop reads CASSPEKGLAPYNEQFF. DNA of the CDR3: TGTGCCAGCAGCCCCGAGAAGGGACTAGCGCCCTACAATGAGCAGTTCTTC. The V call is TRBV12-3 or TRBV12-4, the J call TRBJ2-1; TRBD2 matches 10 bases. V shed 6 bases, J shed 2 bases, and the junction held 10 bases outside the gene matches. CDR3 length: 17 residues.